The clone carrying this TCR beta chain was observed many times. Its antigen is unknown. The sample is drawn from a study of spatial heterogeneity in lung cancer. Study outcomes and limitations: It was found that expanded intratumoral alpha and beta TCR counts tracked tumor mutation counts.

As to time point: sample taken at primary tumor resection. V dropped 5 bases and J dropped 3; count of bases not matched to a gene: 12. The CDR3 extends over 16 amino acids. The germline gives CDR1 DFQATT, CDR2 SNEGSKA (reference sequence). TCRdb ran MiXCR on the 5' RACE reads and lists one entry per CDR3 protein. Here the sample spans 20,000 to 25,000 distinct CDR3 sequences, 15% to 20% being singletons. The specimen comprised lung tumor tissue, sampled at surgery. The receptor was derived from a female donor with early-stage non-small cell lung cancer. The chain uses TRBV20-1 and TRBJ2-2, with 7 bases fitting TRBD2. The CDR3 is CSAPNRTSAYTGELFF. The CDR3 DNA reads as TGCAGTGCTCCGAACCGTACTAGCGCATACACCGGGGAGCTGTTTTTT.